This passage covers 20 T cell receptor beta chains from one sample sequenced in a study of blood T cell repertoires in COVID-19 (dated by TCRdb to 2018 to 2021). Preparation of the library involved the immunoSEQ multiplex PCR assay. The source is immuneACCESS, and TCRdb retained only in-frame sequences with V and J called. Part of the clones is not carried over; for the studies checked, unresolved V genes explain less than half of this, and the remainder is unexplained. The table for this sample lists hundreds of thousands of clones; roughly nine tenths of them were counted only once. Jointly, the top ten make up approximately 3% of the sample. Sequencing was carried out using PBMCs or T cells enriched from blood (not recorded which). These receptors were taken from a woman aged 45-60 years who had recovered from COVID-19.

This clone was picked up many times. V gene TRBV7-9 combines with J gene TRBJ1-6; the match to TRBD1 covers 10 bases. The CDR3 has 15 amino acids. With 3 bases clipped from V and 9 bases from J, the junction kept 5 bases outside the gene matches. In germline, CDR1 is SEHNR, CDR2 FQNEAQ (reference sequence). CDR3 sequence (DNA): TGTGCCAGCAGCTTGGGGGGGACAGGGGCTTCACCCCTCCACTTT. It encodes CASSLGGTGASPLHF.

The gene calls are TRBV7-9 and TRBJ2-3; no clear D. Trimming stripped 3 bases from V and 1 base from J, with 8 bases between. CDR1 and CDR2 (germline): SEHNR, FQNEAQ (reference sequence). This CDR3 is 14 amino acids long. CDR3 nucleotides: TGTGCCAGCAGCTTCCTTATAGGCACAGATACGCAGTATTTT. Its translation: CASSFLIGTDTQYF.

The rearrangement links TRBV28 to TRBJ2-5; perhaps TRBD1 as D (6 bases). V lost 6 bases and J lost 5, with 13 bases in between. Germline V gives CDR1 MDHEN, CDR2 SYDVKM. This CDR3 region has 13 residues. In DNA, the CDR3 is TGTGCCAGCAGAAGGGGGTTCTGGGAGACCCAGTACTTC. Translation gives CASRRGFWETQYF.

This rearrangement joins TRBV2 to TRBJ2-1; 8 bases are shared with TRBD2. The ends lost 7 bases at V and 0 bases at J; junction bases unmatched: 5. Germline CDR1 reads SNHLY; CDR2 reads FYNNEI. The length of the CDR3 is 15 residues. As DNA, the CDR3 is TGTGCCAGCACAGAAAGCGGGAGCTCCTACAATGAGCAGTTCTTC. This translates into CASTESGSSYNEQFF.

The V call is TRBV4-1, the J call TRBJ1-5; maybe TRBD1 (5 bases). The CDR3 loop spans 15 amino acids. Trimming took 0 bases from V and 9 from J, leaving 15 bases between them. Germline V lookup: CDR1 MGHRA, CDR2 YSYEKL. The CDR3 DNA reads TGCGCCAGCAGCCAAGATGGCGCGGGGACTTGGCCCCAGCATTTT. Encoded protein: CASSQDGAGTWPQHF.

V and J are TRBV2 and TRBJ1-1, with 7 bases matching TRBD1. The V segment lost 3 bases and the J segment 1 base; nucleotides outside the gene matches: 8. Germline CDR1 is SNHLY and CDR2 is FYNNEI. The CDR3 has 16 amino acids. The CDR3 bases are TGTGCCAGCAGTGAGCTTAGCCGACAGGGGAACACTGAAGCTTTCTTT. Protein sequence: CASSELSRQGNTEAFF.

J is TRBJ2-3 and V is TRBV7-3; TRBD2 matches at 8 bases. The V and J ends lost 6 bases and 6 bases, in that order; junction bases with no gene match: 2. The CDR3 contains 12 residues. The V gene's germline CDR1 is SGHTA and CDR2 FQGTGA. CDR3 sequence: CASSSGEDTQYF. CDR3 in DNA: TGTGCCAGCAGTAGCGGGGAGGATACGCAGTATTTT.

This chain uses TRBV9 with TRBJ2-1; TRBD1 is a possible D gene (5 bases). Germline-derived CDR1 and CDR2 are SGDLS and YYNGEE. The CDR3 runs to 12 residues. Trimming cost V 0 bases and J 12 bases, with 10 bases left between them. CDR3 DNA sequence: TGTGCCAGCAGCGTAGGTCAGGGTGGGCAGTTCTTC. It codes for CASSVGQGGQFF.

The rearrangement links TRBV7-9 to TRBJ1-1, with D maybe TRBD1 (6 bases). The CDR3 is 13 residues long. Germline V gene lookup returns CDR1 SEHNR and CDR2 FQNEAQ (reference sequence). With 5 bases removed from V and 6 bases from J, the gap between germline ends came to 13 bases. The CDR3 protein is CASSPGGLPEAFF. CDR3 nucleotide sequence: TGTGCCAGCAGCCCGGGGGGGCTCCCTGAAGCTTTCTTT.

The chain employs TRBV11-3 and TRBJ2-5; tentatively, D is TRBD1 (5 bases). This CDR3 spans 12 amino acids. V was cut by 5 bases and J by 5 bases, with 9 bases left in between. Germline CDR1 SGHNT, CDR2 YENEEA. The CDR3 spells CASSRPGETQYF. DNA for the CDR3: TGTGCCAGCAGCCGGCCAGGGGAGACCCAGTACTTC.

This clone was detected only a few times. The rearrangement uses TRBV28 and TRBJ1-2; 7 positions agree with TRBD1. V trimming: 2 bases; J trimming: 14 bases; junction bases outside the gene matches: 14. This CDR3 region has 14 residues. CDR1 is MDHEN, CDR2 SYDVKM, per germline. The CDR3 DNA reads TGTGCCAGCAGTTTAATCTCCGGGACAGCCCTTAGGACCTTC. It specifies CASSLISGTALRTF.

The J gene is TRBJ2-1, the V gene TRBV28, with 15 bases fitting TRBD2. This CDR3 spans 19 amino acids. V dropped 1 base and J dropped 0; count of bases not matched to a gene: 4. Germline CDR1 is MDHEN and CDR2 is SYDVKM. The CDR3 DNA reads as TGTGCCAGCAGTTTATTTGGACTAGCGGGGGGGAGCTCCTACAATGAGCAGTTCTTC. This sequence encodes CASSLFGLAGGSSYNEQFF.

The gene calls are TRBV24-1 and TRBJ2-3; D may be TRBD2 (5 bases). Deletions cut 2 bases from V and 4 bases from J, with 9 bases between. The CDR3 extends over 14 amino acids. CDR1 and CDR2 from the germline V gene are KGHDR and SFDVKD. CDR3 coding DNA: TGTGCCACCAGTGATTCCGGACTGGCAGATACGCAGTATTTT. It specifies CATSDSGLADTQYF.

The rearrangement links TRBV5-1 to TRBJ2-7, with 10 nucleotides matching TRBD2. The CDR3 totals 15 residues. Germline V gives CDR1 SGHRS, CDR2 YFSETQ. The trim removed 4 bases at V and 4 bases at J, leaving 8 bases unmatched. CDR3 protein: CASSQASGSSYEQYF. The CDR3 DNA follows: TGCGCCAGCAGCCAAGCTAGCGGGAGTTCATACGAGCAGTACTTC.

CDR3 DNA sequence: TGTGCCAGCAGTTTAGCCCCTAGCGGGAGGAGGAACAATGAGCAGTTCTTC. Translating gives CASSLAPSGRRNNEQFF. The chain uses TRBV28 and TRBJ2-1; 11 nucleotides agree with TRBD2. Germline loops: CDR1 MDHEN, CDR2 SYDVKM. The CDR3 runs to 17 residues. V was clipped by 2 bases and J by 5 bases; unmatched bases: 8.

The chain uses TRBV6-4 and TRBJ1-1; D might be TRBD1 (5 bases). The CDR3 is 13 residues long. The germline gives CDR1 MRHNA, CDR2 SNTAGT. V was clipped by 2 bases and J by 5 bases, with 9 bases between them. CDR3 DNA sequence: TGTGCCAGCAGTGACAGGCAGGGTACTGAAGCTTTCTTT. Amino acid sequence: CASSDRQGTEAFF.

V usage is TRBV27 and J usage is TRBJ1-1; no reliable D call. Trimming shortened V by 3 bases and J by 4 bases, and 15 bases separated the two germline ends. This CDR3 spans 15 amino acids. Germline values: CDR1 MNHEY, CDR2 SMNVEV (reference sequence). CDR3 sequence: CASSFSLWEGTEAFF. Here the CDR3 DNA reads TGTGCCAGCAGTTTCTCTCTTTGGGAGGGCACTGAAGCTTTCTTT.

The rearrangement uses TRBV27 and TRBJ2-1, with 13 bases identical to TRBD2. CDR1 and CDR2 (germline): MNHEY, SMNVEV (reference sequence). Trimming at V came to 5 bases and at J to 6 bases, leaving 7 bases not matched to a gene. The CDR3 is made up of 16 amino acids. In DNA, the CDR3 is TGTGCCAGCAGTACAACTAGCGGGAGGGCCAGCAATGAGCAGTTCTTC. Amino acid sequence: CASSTTSGRASNEQFF.

This chain joins TRBV27 and TRBJ1-3; D gene ambiguous. The CDR3 runs to 14 residues. CDR1 is MNHEY and CDR2 is SMNVEV in the germline V gene (reference sequence). V was pared by 3 bases and J by 1 base, with 7 bases between. The CDR3 nucleotides are TGTGCCAGCAGTTTCTCAGCGTCTGGAAACACCATATATTTT. The encoded protein is CASSFSASGNTIYF.

This chain joins TRBV30 and TRBJ2-4; TRBD2 aligns across 10 bases. CDR1 is GTSNPN, CDR2 SVGIG, per germline (reference sequence). The V gene end was trimmed by 2 bases and the J gene end by 7 bases; junction bases not matched to a gene: 5. The CDR3 sequence is 14 residues long. The CDR3 reads CAWSPPGLANIQYF. CDR3 DNA: TGTGCCTGGAGTCCCCCGGGACTAGCGAACATTCAGTACTTC. Based on the CDR3 plus reference TRBV30 and TRBJ2-4, the full variable domain is SQTIHQWPATLVQPVGSPLSLECTVEGTSNPNLYWYRQAAGRGLQLLFYSVGIGQISSEVPQNLSASRPQDRQFILSSKKLLLSDSGFYLCAWSPPGLANIQYFGAGTRLSVL.